This T cell receptor (beta chain) was recorded in a study of cytomegalovirus exposure and HLA in healthy donors. Study-wide results and caveats: Excluded: some indistinguishable V segments such as TRBV6-2 and TRBV6-3. The authors reported that TCR beta sequences could predict HLA-A and HLA-B alleles. These predictions were accurate for most subjects in the first cohort. Immune exposure was documented only through CMV serostatus. In a later analysis, HLA-associated TCR beta chains were more clonally expanded than equally common others.

Vbeta (60) and Jbeta (13) primers were used in the PCR. The assay was immunoSEQ multiplex PCR, and TCRdb's table has in-frame clones only and misses some. This table holds 200,000 to 250,000 clones, more than 75% found once. This clone was observed a single time. As yet, its antigen is unknown. Trimming removed 0 bases from V and 2 bases from J, with 9 bases in between. Germline V CDR1 and CDR2: SGHRS, YFSETQ. The length of the CDR3 is 14 residues. The sample taken for sequencing was PBMCs. The TCR originated in a human donor in good health. The chain links TRBV5-1 to TRBJ2-7; D may be TRBD2 (7 bases). The chain's CDR3 is CASSLAGGAYEQYF. The DNA of the CDR3 is TGCGCCAGCAGCTTGGCGGGGGGCGCCTACGAGCAGTACTTC.